The clone carrying this T cell receptor beta chain came up a few times. What it binds is unknown. This record belongs to a study of T cells after yellow fever vaccination. TCRdb processed the 5' RACE reads anew with MiXCR; each CDR3 protein has one entry. The sample has just over 300,000 distinct CDR3 sequences, around 3.6% seen once. General observations from the study: Most primary-vaccination clones recurred post-booster (nearly 98% CD4, around 88% CD8). Peaking on day 5 versus 15, the secondary response was faster but weaker. Some clonotypes, a small share, were shared between CD4 and CD8 compartments. Highly abundant clonotypes carried over from the bulk population could end up in FACS-sorted repertoires as contaminants.

This CDR3 has 14 amino acids. Trimming took 4 bases from V and 4 from J; bases not matched to a gene: 7. Germline V lookup: CDR1 GTSNPN, CDR2 SVGIG (reference sequence). The chain joins TRBV30 to TRBJ2-1; TRBD1 matches 7 bases. This sequence was found in a man between 18 and 29 years old who received the YFV17D yellow fever vaccine. The material was PBMCs, obtained on the day of the yellow fever booster vaccination. The CDR3 DNA is TGTGCCTGGAATTTAGGGACAGCTTACAATGAGCAGTTCTTC. Translated: CAWNLGTAYNEQFF.